The following is a TCR beta chain sequence with its context. What it binds is unknown. The data were taken from a study of OX40 agonist ivuxolimab in advanced cancers. Study-level information: The treatment was a fully human IgG2 OX40 agonist, ivuxolimab. Patients were infused with ivuxolimab every 2 weeks at 0.01 to 10 mg/kg. Those enrolled were roughly 80% male, with a mean age of around 57 years and ages from roughly 23 to 80. Study-wide results and limits: At doses 0.1 to 3.0 mg/kg, CD4+ and CD8+ clones expanded.

V gave up 8 bases and J gave up 0 bases; unmatched junction bases: 10. The CDR3 is 16 residues long. Germline V gene data show CDR1 as MGHDK and CDR2 as SYGVNS. Profiling relied on immunoSEQ multiplex PCR, and the TCRdb table lists in-frame clones only, not all of them. The data show about 100,000 clones, about 84% seen once. The TCR originated in an adult with an advanced solid tumor such as melanoma, head and neck, liver or kidney cancer. This chain links TRBV25-1 with TRBJ2-1, with 7 bases aligning to TRBD2. The sequencing used CD4+ or CD8+ T cells sorted from blood, collected in a trial of the OX40 agonist ivuxolimab. The CDR3 DNA follows: TGTGCCAGCCCCTGGCCGGGACTACTCTCCTACAATGAGCAGTTCTTC. Translated: CASPWPGLLSYNEQFF.